Sequencing of this T cell receptor beta chain was carried out in a study of T cells in Graves' hyperthyroidism and ophthalmopathy. In the study overall: Blood was drawn when the patient was first diagnosed and still untreated. Study observations and caveats: A model using 13 V-J features told ophthalmopathy apart from stable hyperthyroidism.

RNA transcripts provided the source from which TCR beta CDR3 regions were amplified. The TCR CDR3 first-round RT-PCR relied on the HTBI primer set. One entry per CDR3 protein results from TCRdb running MiXCR on the multiplex PCR reads. The profile covers under 400,000 distinct CDR3 sequences, with around a sixth appearing a single time and 15% to 17% taken by the ten largest. This clonotype was counted at least ten times. The antigen is not known. CDR1 is MDHEN and CDR2 is SYDVKM in the germline V gene. Trimming cost V 4 bases and J 8 bases; bases outside gene matches: 8. This CDR3 contains 15 residues.

The source of this sequence is a woman in her thirties or forties with Graves' ophthalmopathy. The sample comprised blood. This rearrangement joins TRBV28 to TRBJ1-2; 12 bases map to TRBD1. The CDR3 coding sequence is TGTGCCAGCAGTTCCCCGGGACAGGGGGCCTACGGCTACACCTTC. Translated: CASSSPGQGAYGYTF.